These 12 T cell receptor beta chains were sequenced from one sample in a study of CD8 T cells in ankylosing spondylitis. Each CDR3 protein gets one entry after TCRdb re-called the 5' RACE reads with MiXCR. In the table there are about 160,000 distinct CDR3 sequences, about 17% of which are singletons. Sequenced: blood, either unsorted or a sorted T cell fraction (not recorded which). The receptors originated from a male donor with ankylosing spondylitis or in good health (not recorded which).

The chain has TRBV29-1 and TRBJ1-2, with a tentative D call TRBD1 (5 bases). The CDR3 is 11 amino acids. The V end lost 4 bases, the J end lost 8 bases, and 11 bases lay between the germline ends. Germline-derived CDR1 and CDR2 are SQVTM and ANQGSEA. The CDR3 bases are TGCAGCGTTGGGGGGATCTGGGGCTACACCTTC. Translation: CSVGGIWGYTF.

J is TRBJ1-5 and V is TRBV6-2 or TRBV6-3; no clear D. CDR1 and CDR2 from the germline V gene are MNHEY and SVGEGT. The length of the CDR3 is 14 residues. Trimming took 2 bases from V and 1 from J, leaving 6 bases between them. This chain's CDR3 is CASSYDASNQPQHF. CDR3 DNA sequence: TGTGCCAGCAGTTACGACGCCAGCAATCAGCCCCAGCATTTT.

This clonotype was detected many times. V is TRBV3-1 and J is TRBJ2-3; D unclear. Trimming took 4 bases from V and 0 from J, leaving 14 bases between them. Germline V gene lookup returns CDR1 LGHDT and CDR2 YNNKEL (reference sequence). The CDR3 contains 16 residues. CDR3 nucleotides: TGTGCCAGCAGCCCAACAAGTGGGCTAAGCACAGATACGCAGTATTTT. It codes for CASSPTSGLSTDTQYF.

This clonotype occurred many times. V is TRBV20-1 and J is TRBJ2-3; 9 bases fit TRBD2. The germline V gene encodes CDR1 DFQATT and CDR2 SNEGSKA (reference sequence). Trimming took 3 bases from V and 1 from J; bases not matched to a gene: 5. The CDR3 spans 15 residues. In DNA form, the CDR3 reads TGCAGTGCTAGTATAGCGGGAGTTCGCACAGATACGCAGTATTTT. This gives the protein CSASIAGVRTDTQYF.

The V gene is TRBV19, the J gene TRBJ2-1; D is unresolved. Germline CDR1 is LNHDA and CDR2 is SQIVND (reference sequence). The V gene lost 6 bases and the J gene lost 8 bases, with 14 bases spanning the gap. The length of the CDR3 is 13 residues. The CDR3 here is CASSLTIYDEQFF. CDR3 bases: TGTGCCAGTAGCCTGACGATTTACGATGAGCAGTTCTTC.

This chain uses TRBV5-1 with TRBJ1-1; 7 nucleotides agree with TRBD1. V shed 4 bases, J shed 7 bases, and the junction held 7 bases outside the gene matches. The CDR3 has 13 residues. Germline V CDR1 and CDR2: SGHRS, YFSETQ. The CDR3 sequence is CASSPYRDSEAFF. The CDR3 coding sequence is TGCGCCAGCAGCCCATACCGGGACAGTGAAGCTTTCTTT.

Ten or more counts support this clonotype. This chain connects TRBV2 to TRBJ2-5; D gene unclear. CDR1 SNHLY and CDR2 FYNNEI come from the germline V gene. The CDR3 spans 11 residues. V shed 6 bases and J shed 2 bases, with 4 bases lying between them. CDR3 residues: CASREQETQYF. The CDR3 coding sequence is TGTGCCAGCAGGGAGCAAGAGACCCAGTACTTC.

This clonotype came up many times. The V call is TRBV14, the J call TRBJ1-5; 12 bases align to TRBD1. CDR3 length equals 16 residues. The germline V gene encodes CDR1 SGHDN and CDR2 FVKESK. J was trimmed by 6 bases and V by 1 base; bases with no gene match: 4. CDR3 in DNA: TGTGCCAGCAGCCAAGCCCGGGACAGGGGGCTTCAGCCCCAGCATTTT. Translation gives CASSQARDRGLQPQHF.

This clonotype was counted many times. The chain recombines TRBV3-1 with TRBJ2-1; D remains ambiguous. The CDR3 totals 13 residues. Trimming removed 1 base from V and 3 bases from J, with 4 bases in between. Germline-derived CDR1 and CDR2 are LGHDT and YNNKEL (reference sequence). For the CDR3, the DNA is TGTGCCAGCAGCCAAGCTCACTACAATGAGCAGTTCTTC. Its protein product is CASSQAHYNEQFF.

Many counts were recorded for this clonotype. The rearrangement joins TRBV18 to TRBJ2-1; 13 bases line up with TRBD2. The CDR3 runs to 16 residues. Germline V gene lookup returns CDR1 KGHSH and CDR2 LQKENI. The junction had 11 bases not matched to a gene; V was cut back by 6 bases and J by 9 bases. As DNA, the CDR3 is TGTGCCAGCTCTCAACTAGCGGGAGGGGTCCGGTTTGAGCAGTTCTTC. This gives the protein CASSQLAGGVRFEQFF. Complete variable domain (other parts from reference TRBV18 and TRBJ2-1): NAGVMQNPRHLVRRRGQEARLRCSPMKGHSHVYWYRQLPEEGLKFMVYLQKENIIDESGMPKERFSAEFPKEGPSILRIQQVVRGDSAAYFCASSQLAGGVRFEQFFGPGTRLTVL.

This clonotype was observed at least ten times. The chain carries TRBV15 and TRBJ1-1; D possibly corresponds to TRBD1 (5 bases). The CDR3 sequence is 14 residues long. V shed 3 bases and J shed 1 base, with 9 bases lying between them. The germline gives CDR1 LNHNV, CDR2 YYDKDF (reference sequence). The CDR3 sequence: CATSREGENTEAFF. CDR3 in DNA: TGTGCCACCAGCAGGGAAGGGGAGAACACTGAAGCTTTCTTT.

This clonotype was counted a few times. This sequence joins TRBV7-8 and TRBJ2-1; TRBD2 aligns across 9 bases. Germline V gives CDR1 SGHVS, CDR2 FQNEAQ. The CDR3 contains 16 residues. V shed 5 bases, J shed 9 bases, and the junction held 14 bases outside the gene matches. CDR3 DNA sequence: TGTGCCAGCAGCCGATTTGGAGCGGGAGGTTTGGGTGAGCAGTTCTTC. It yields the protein CASSRFGAGGLGEQFF. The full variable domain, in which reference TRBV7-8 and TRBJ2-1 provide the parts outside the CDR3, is GAGVSQSPRYKVAKRGQDVALRCDPISGHVSLFWYQQALGQGPEFLTYFQNEAQLDKSGLPSDRFFAERPEGSVSTLKIQRTQQEDSAVYLCASSRFGAGGLGEQFFGPGTRLTVL.